This T cell receptor (beta chain) originates from a study of blood T cell repertoires in COVID-19. Overall study context: In each case, the material was cDNA or gDNA derived from T cells, B-cell-depleted T cells, or PBMCs.

Trimming pared 10 bases from V and 7 bases from J, leaving 22 bases between. The CDR3 runs 14 residues. Germline values: CDR1 MNHEY, CDR2 SVGAGI. Libraries were prepared by immunoSEQ multiplex PCR; TCRdb keeps only in-frame clonotypes and omits some of them. Of about 260,000 clones in the sample, 85% to 90% were seen once. This clone was found once. The chain couples TRBV6-5 to TRBJ1-2, with a tentative D call TRBD1 (6 bases). The sequencing input was peripheral blood. The receptor was derived from a woman in her forties with acute or convalescent COVID-19. The CDR3 loop reads CATQYRERLGGYTF. The CDR3, as DNA: TGTGCCACGCAATACAGGGAGAGGTTAGGTGGCTACACCTTC.